The present entry profiles one T cell receptor (beta chain) with its context. What it binds is not known. The data are from a study of shared clonotypes between healthy human individuals. Whole-study results and caveats: The study drew on few donors, limiting represented genetic and exposure-history diversity.

Germline loops: CDR1 SGHNT, CDR2 YYREEE (reference sequence). There are 13 residues in the CDR3. The germline V and J ends were trimmed by 4 bases and 6 bases, with 10 bases remaining between them. Only in-frame clones appear in the TCRdb table, and some are missing; sequencing was by immunoSEQ multiplex PCR. The sample lists about 2 million clones; approximately 95% were seen once. J is TRBJ2-2 and V is TRBV5-4, with no clear D. Sequences were obtained from naive CD4+ T cells sorted from blood. The subset is: CD45RA+ positively selected. The source is a man between 18 and 35 years old in good health. In DNA form, the CDR3 reads TGTGCCAGCAGCACCATAACCTCCGGGGAGCTGTTTTTT. Translation: CASSTITSGELFF.